This passage covers 5 T cell receptor beta chains from one sample sequenced in a study of T cell responses to AZD1222 COVID-19 vaccine. This table comes from immunoSEQ multiplex PCR, and its TCRdb copy is limited to in-frame clones, with some not included. The table has roughly 100,000 clones, just under 95% seen once. The material was peripheral blood, obtained on day 0 of AZD1222 vaccination. The origin of the receptors is an adult in good health.

The genes are TRBV28 and TRBJ1-5, with a weak D call TRBD1 (5 bases). This CDR3 region has 13 residues. CDR1 and CDR2 from the germline V gene are MDHEN and SYDVKM. Trimming stripped 7 bases from V and 5 bases from J, with 12 bases between. The CDR3: CASTWGGYQPQHF. The DNA of the CDR3 is TGTGCCAGCACCTGGGGGGGATATCAGCCCCAGCATTTT.

V usage is TRBV5-5 and J usage is TRBJ1-1; 9 nucleotides align to TRBD1. The CDR3 runs to 16 residues. The junction had 14 bases not matched to a gene; V was cut back by 0 bases and J by 11 bases. Germline V gene sequence: CDR1 SGHKS, CDR2 YYEKEE (reference sequence). The CDR3 reads CASSLVEGTGRLWAFF. CDR3 sequence (DNA): TGTGCCAGCAGCTTGGTAGAAGGGACAGGGCGCCTTTGGGCTTTCTTT.

The chain has TRBV19 and TRBJ1-6, with D hard to call. This CDR3 contains 16 residues. Germline lookup yields CDR1 LNHDA and CDR2 SQIVND (reference sequence). V lost 6 bases to trimming and J lost 1 base, with 13 bases between them. The CDR3 loop reads CASSKYPGSYNSPLHF. CDR3 DNA: TGTGCCAGTAGCAAATACCCCGGGTCCTATAATTCACCCCTCCACTTT.

In its sample, this clone was seen once. Compared with germline, one end of the junction differs, possibly owing to a read error. The chain joins TRBV6-5 to TRBJ1-5; D remains unclear. The CDR3 consists of 12 residues. In germline, CDR1 is MNHEY, CDR2 SVGAGI. The CDR3 sequence: CASSDSNQPQHF. Written as DNA, the CDR3 is TGTGCCAGCAGTGACTCCAATCAGCCCCAGCATTTT.

V is TRBV9 and J is TRBJ2-7, with 7 bases that match TRBD1. There are 14 residues in the CDR3. Trimming took 3 bases from V and 0 from J; bases not matched to a gene: 3. The germline V gene encodes CDR1 SGDLS and CDR2 YYNGEE. The CDR3 sequence: CASSGGQSSYEQYF. The CDR3, as DNA: TGTGCCAGCAGCGGGGGACAGTCCTCCTACGAGCAGTACTTC.